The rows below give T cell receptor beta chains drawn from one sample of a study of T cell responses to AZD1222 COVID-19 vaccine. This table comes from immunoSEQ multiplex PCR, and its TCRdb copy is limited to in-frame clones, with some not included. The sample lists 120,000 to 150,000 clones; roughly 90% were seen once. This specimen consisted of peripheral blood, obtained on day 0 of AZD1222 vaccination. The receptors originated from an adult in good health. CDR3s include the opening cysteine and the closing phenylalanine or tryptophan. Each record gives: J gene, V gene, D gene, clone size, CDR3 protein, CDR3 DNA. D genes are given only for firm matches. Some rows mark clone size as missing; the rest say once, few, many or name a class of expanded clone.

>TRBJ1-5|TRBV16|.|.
CASSQSVQDNQPQHF
TGTGCCAGCAGCCAATCGGTACAGGACAATCAGCCCCAGCATTTT
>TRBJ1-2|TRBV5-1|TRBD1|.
CASSLAGAGGGYGYTF
TGCGCCAGCAGCTTGGCCGGCGCAGGGGGCGGGTATGGCTACACCTTC
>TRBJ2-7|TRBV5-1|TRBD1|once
CASSYERQGQSYEQYF
TGCGCCAGCAGTTATGAGCGCCAGGGACAGTCCTACGAGCAGTACTTC
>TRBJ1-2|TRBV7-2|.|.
CASSLATEGNYGYTF
TGTGCCAGCAGCTTAGCGACAGAGGGTAACTATGGCTACACCTTC
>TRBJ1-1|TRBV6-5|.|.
CASRWRNTEAFF
TGTGCCAGCAGGTGGCGGAACACTGAAGCTTTCTTT
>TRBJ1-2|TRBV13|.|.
CASSLGPEGYTF
TGTGCCAGCAGCTTAGGTCCGGAGGGCTACACCTTC
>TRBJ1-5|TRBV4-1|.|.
CASSQLFRGDQPQHF
TGCGCCAGCAGCCAATTGTTCCGGGGTGATCAGCCCCAGCATTTT
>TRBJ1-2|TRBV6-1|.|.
CASSEWAANYGYTF
TGTGCCAGCAGTGAATGGGCAGCTAACTATGGCTACACCTTC
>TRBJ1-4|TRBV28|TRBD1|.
CASTLTGGEGVKLFF
TGTGCCAGCACCCTCACAGGGGGCGAGGGGGTAAAACTGTTTTTT
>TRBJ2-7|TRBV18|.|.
CASSPLGEAYEQYF
TGTGCCAGCTCACCACTAGGGGAGGCCTACGAGCAGTACTTC
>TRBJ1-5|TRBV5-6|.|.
CASSLQGGHNQPQHF
TGTGCCAGCAGCTTACAGGGTGGCCACAATCAGCCCCAGCATTTT
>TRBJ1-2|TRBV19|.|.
CASSIGEGIYGYTF
TGTGCCAGTAGTATAGGTGAAGGGATTTATGGCTACACCTTC
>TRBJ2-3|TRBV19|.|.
CASSMGGTDTQYF
TGTGCCAGTAGTATGGGGGGCACAGATACGCAGTATTTT
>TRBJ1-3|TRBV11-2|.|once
CASSLLRQRGDTIYF
TGTGCCAGCAGCTTATTGAGGCAACGGGGGGACACCATATATTTT
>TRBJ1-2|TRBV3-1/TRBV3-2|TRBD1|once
CASSQTGDGYTF
TGTGCCAGCAGCCAGACAGGGGATGGCTACACCTTC
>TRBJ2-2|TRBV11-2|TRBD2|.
CASSLGTSGTPTGELFF
TGTGCCAGCAGCTTGGGGACTAGCGGGACCCCCACCGGGGAGCTGTTTTTT
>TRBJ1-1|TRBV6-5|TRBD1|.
CASSYDRANTEAFF
TGTGCCAGCAGTTACGACAGGGCGAACACTGAAGCTTTCTTT
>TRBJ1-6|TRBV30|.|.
CAWGQSSYNSPLHF
TGTGCCTGGGGACAGAGCTCCTATAATTCACCCCTCCACTTT
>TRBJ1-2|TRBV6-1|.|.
CASSEGGPNYGYTF
TGTGCCAGCAGTGAAGGGGGACCGAACTATGGCTACACCTTC
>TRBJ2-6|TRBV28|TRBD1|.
CASSLTFVIGDRESPGANVLTF
TGTGCCAGCAGTTTAACGTTCGTGATCGGGGACAGGGAGTCCCCTGGGGCCAACGTCCTGACTTTC